Sequencing of this T cell receptor (beta chain) was carried out in a study of cytomegalovirus exposure and HLA in healthy donors. Germline lookup yields CDR1 ENHRY and CDR2 SYGVKD. This CDR3 contains 16 residues. V was clipped by 3 bases and J by 4 bases, with 16 bases between them. 60 Vbeta and 13 Jbeta primers were used in PCR. Profiled with immunoSEQ multiplex PCR; TCRdb holds only in-frame clones, not every one. The sample carries under 300,000 clones, approximately 90% recorded once. Material for sequencing was PBMCs. The V call is TRBV10-3, the J call TRBJ2-1; D is possibly TRBD1 (6 bases). This sequence originates from a man aged 40-55 years in good health and CMV-seropositive. The CDR3 loop is CAISEVHPRGYNEQFF. The DNA for the CDR3 is TGTGCCATCAGTGAAGTACACCCCAGGGGTTACAATGAGCAGTTCTTC.